These 6 T cell receptor beta chains originate from one sample sequenced in a study of CD8 T cells in Susac syndrome. Random hexamers primed reverse transcription of 0.5 to 1 ug RNA. MiXCR, applied by TCRdb to the immunoSEQ multiplex PCR reads, yields one record per CDR3 protein. The data show about 70,000 distinct CDR3 sequences, with just under 95% seen just once and over 0.2% held by the top ten. Source material: CD8+ T cells from PBMCs. The source is a human donor in good health.

The chain links TRBV9 to TRBJ2-5; tentative D call: TRBD1 (6 bases). This CDR3 has 20 residues. V lost 3 bases and J 2 bases, leaving 29 bases between the germline ends. Germline CDR1 reads SGDLS; CDR2 reads YYNGEE. The CDR3 region is CASSEHPEPTPRTEQETQYF. In DNA form, the CDR3 reads TGTGCCAGCAGCGAACACCCAGAACCTACCCCCCGGACAGAACAAGAGACCCAGTACTTC. Based on the CDR3 plus reference TRBV9 and TRBJ2-5, the full variable domain is DSGVTQTPKHLITATGQRVTLRCSPRSGDLSVYWYQQSLDQGLQFLIQYYNGEERAKGNILERFSAQQFPDLHSELNLSSLELGDSALYFCASSEHPEPTPRTEQETQYFGPGTRLLVL.

This chain joins TRBV7-8 and TRBJ2-2, with TRBD2 identical over 11 bases. CDR3 length equals 15 residues. V lost 5 bases, J lost 6 bases, and 5 bases stayed unmatched. The germline V gene encodes CDR1 SGHVS and CDR2 FQNEAQ. CDR3 amino acids: CASSPFSGGAGELFF. DNA for the CDR3: TGTGCCAGCAGCCCTTTTAGCGGGGGGGCCGGGGAGCTGTTTTTT.

The V call is TRBV11-2, the J call TRBJ2-5; the match to TRBD1 covers 7 bases. The CDR3 runs 14 residues. Trimming removed 5 bases from V and 3 bases from J; junction bases left unmatched: 6. Germline V gene data show CDR1 as SGHAT and CDR2 as FQNNGV. The CDR3 reads CASSPWTGEETQYF. The CDR3 DNA follows: TGTGCCAGCAGCCCTTGGACAGGCGAAGAGACCCAGTACTTC.

This chain joins TRBV20-1 and TRBJ1-5; D may be TRBD1 (6 bases). The V end lost 5 bases, the J end lost 5 bases, and 19 bases lay between the germline ends. This CDR3 is 15 amino acids long. Germline-derived CDR1 and CDR2 are DFQATT and SNEGSKA (reference sequence). The CDR3: CSAGTGSLFHQPQHF. In DNA form, the CDR3 reads TGCAGTGCTGGAACAGGGAGTTTGTTCCATCAGCCCCAGCATTTT.

This chain links TRBV29-1 with TRBJ1-2; TRBD1 matches at 7 bases. Per the germline V gene, CDR1 is SQVTM and CDR2 is ANQGSEA. The CDR3 is 14 amino acids. V was clipped by 8 bases and J by 4 bases; unmatched bases: 13. CDR3 sequence reads: CSTPTLDRVYGYTF. The CDR3 bases are TGCAGCACTCCGACGCTAGACAGGGTCTATGGCTACACCTTC.

The CDR3 sequence is CAQGTANTGELFF. CDR3 nucleotide sequence: TGTGCCCAGGGGACAGCGAACACCGGGGAGCTGTTTTTT. The genes are TRBV5-6 and TRBJ2-2; 7 bases are shared with TRBD1. J gave up 0 bases and V 10 bases, and 3 bases lay outside the gene matches. The CDR3 has 13 residues. Germline V lookup: CDR1 SGHDT, CDR2 YYEEEE.